This T cell receptor beta chain was identified in a study of control samples from healthy donors and cancer patients. The ends lost 3 bases at V and 5 bases at J; junction bases unmatched: 9. This CDR3 has 16 residues. The germline gives CDR1 SGHDT, CDR2 YYEEEE. Sequencing was performed with immunoSEQ multiplex PCR; in TCRdb, only in-frame clones are kept and a portion is missing. The sample yields around 80,000 clones, 70% to 90% seen once. This receptor was identified in a woman aged 50 to 60 in good health. V gene TRBV5-6 combines with J gene TRBJ2-7, with 12 bases fitting TRBD2. The sequenced sample consisted of blood. This CDR3 reads CASSYNQLAGGHEQYF. CDR3 coding DNA: TGTGCCAGCAGCTACAACCAACTAGCGGGGGGACACGAGCAGTACTTC.